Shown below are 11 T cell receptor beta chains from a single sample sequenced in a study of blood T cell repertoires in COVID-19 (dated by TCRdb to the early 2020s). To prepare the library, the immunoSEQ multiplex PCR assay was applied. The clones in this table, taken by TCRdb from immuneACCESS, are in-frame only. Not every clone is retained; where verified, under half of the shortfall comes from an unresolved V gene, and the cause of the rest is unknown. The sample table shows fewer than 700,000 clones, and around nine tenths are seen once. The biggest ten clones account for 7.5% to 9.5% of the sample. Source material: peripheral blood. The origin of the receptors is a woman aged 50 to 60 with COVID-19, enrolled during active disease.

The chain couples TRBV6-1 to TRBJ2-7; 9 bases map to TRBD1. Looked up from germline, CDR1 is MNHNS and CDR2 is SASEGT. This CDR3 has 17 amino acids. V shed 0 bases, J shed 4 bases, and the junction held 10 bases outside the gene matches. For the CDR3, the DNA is TGTGCCAGCAGTGAAGCGCTAGGGACAGGGTATAGTTACGAGCAGTACTTC. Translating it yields CASSEALGTGYSYEQYF.

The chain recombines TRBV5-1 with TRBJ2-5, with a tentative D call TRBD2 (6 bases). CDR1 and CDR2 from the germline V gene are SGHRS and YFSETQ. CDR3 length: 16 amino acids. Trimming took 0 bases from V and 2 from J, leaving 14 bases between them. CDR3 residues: CASSLAVGRGQETQYF. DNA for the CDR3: TGCGCCAGCAGCTTGGCCGTAGGGCGGGGTCAAGAGACCCAGTACTTC. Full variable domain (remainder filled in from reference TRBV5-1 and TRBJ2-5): KAGVTQTPRYLIKTRGQQVTLSCSPISGHRSVSWYQQTPGQGLQFLFEYFSETQRNKGNFPGRFSGRQFSNSRSEMNVSTLELGDSALYLCASSLAVGRGQETQYFGPGTRLLVL.

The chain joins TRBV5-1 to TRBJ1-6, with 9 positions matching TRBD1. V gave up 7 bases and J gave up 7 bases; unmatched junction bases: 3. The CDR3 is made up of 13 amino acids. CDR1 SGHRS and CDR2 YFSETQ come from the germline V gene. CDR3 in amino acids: CASGTGINSPLHF. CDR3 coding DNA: TGCGCCAGCGGGACAGGGATAAATTCACCCCTCCACTTT.

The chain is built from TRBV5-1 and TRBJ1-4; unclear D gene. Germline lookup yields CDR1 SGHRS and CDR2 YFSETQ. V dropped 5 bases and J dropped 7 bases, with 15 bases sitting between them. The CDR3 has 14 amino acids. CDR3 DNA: TGCGCCAGCAGTCGGGAAAACGGCGCTGAAAAACTGTTTTTT. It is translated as CASSRENGAEKLFF.

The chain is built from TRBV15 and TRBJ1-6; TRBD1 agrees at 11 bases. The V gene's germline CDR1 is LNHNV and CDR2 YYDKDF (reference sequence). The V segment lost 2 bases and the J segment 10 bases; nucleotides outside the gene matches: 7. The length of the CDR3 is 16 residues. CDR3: CATSRRPGTGGSPLHF. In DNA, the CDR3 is TGTGCCACCAGCAGAAGACCCGGGACAGGGGGGTCACCCCTCCACTTT.

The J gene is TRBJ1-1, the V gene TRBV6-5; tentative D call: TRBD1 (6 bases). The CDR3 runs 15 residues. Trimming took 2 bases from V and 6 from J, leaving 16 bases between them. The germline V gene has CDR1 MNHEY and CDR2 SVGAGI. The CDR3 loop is CASSYGGYRGAEAFF. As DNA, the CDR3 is TGTGCCAGCAGTTACGGGGGCTACCGAGGCGCTGAAGCTTTCTTT.

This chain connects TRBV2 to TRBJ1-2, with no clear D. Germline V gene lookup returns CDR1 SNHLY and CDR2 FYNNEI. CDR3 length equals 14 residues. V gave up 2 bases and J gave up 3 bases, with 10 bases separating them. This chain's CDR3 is CASSEIGPDYGYTF. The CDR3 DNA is TGTGCCAGCAGTGAAATTGGGCCCGACTATGGCTACACCTTC.

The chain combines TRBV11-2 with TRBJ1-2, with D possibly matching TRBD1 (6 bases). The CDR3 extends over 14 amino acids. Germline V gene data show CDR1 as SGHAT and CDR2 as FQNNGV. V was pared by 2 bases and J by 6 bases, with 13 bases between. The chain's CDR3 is CASSLKGGWDGYTF. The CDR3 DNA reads TGTGCCAGCAGCTTAAAAGGGGGTTGGGATGGCTACACCTTC.

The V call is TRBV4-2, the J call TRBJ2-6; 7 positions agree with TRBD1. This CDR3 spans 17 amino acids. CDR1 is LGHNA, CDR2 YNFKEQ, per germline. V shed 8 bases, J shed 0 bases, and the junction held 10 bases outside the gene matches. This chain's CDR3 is CASSRTGPLSGANVLTF. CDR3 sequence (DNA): TGTGCCAGCTCTCGGACAGGACCCCTCTCTGGGGCCAACGTCCTGACTTTC.

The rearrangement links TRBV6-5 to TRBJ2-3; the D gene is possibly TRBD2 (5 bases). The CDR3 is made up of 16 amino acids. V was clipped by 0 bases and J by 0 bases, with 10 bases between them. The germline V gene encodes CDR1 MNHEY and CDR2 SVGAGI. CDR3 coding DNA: TGTGCCAGCAGTTACTCTCGGGGAGCTAGCACAGATACGCAGTATTTT. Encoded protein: CASSYSRGASTDTQYF.

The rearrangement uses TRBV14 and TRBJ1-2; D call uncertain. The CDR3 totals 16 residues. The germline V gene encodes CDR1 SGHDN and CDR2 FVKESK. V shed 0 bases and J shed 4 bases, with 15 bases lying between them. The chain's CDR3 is CASSQDFLPPIYGYTF. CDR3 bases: TGTGCCAGCAGCCAAGATTTCCTACCACCCATCTATGGCTACACCTTC. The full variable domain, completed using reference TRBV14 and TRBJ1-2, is EAGVTQFPSHSVIEKGQTVTLRCDPISGHDNLYWYRRVMGKEIKFLLHFVKESKQDESGMPNNRFLAERTGGTYSTLKVQPAELEDSGVYFCASSQDFLPPIYGYTFGSGTRLTVV.